A single sample is the source of the 29 T cell receptor beta chains below, sequenced in a study of cytomegalovirus exposure and HLA in healthy donors. Vbeta (60) and Jbeta (13) primers were used in the PCR. Method: immunoSEQ multiplex PCR; TCRdb's copy keeps in-frame clones and lacks some. This table holds fewer than 95,000 clones, around 84% found once. Sequences were obtained from PBMCs. The receptors shown here come from a man aged 35-49 years in good health and CMV-seropositive.

The CDR3 nucleotides read TGTGCCAGCAGCTTGACCTCGGCGGTAGAGACCCAGTACTTC. As protein: CASSLTSAVETQYF. V gene TRBV5-8 combines with J gene TRBJ2-5; no clear D gene. V lost 1 base and J lost 4, with 11 bases in between. This CDR3 spans 14 amino acids. Germline V gene data show CDR1 as SGHTS and CDR2 as YDEGEE.

This rearrangement joins TRBV29-1 to TRBJ1-2, with 9 bases lining up with TRBD1. CDR1 SQVTM and CDR2 ANQGSEA come from the germline V gene. The CDR3 spans 14 residues. V shed 7 bases, J shed 3 bases, and the junction held 9 bases outside the gene matches. The CDR3 loop is CSAEGTGRDYGYTF. CDR3 DNA sequence: TGCAGCGCCGAAGGGACAGGGAGGGACTATGGCTACACCTTC.

The J gene is TRBJ1-6, the V gene TRBV6-5, with 7 positions matching TRBD1. CDR1 MNHEY and CDR2 SVGAGI come from the germline V gene. The CDR3 totals 15 residues. With V trimmed by 5 bases and J by 4 bases, 5 bases remained unmatched. The CDR3 protein is CASSGPQGYNSPLHF. The CDR3 region has the DNA TGTGCCAGCAGTGGGCCACAGGGGTATAATTCACCCCTCCACTTT.

This clone was counted a few times. The chain is built from TRBV5-4 and TRBJ2-1, with 8 bases lining up with TRBD2. Germline loops: CDR1 SGHNT, CDR2 YYREEE (reference sequence). Trimming cost V 2 bases and J 10 bases; bases outside gene matches: 8. The CDR3 is made up of 14 amino acids. This chain's CDR3 is CASSFGTRIGEQFF. The CDR3 coding sequence is TGTGCCAGCAGCTTCGGGACTAGGATTGGAGAGCAGTTCTTC.

Concerning this clone itself: Mismatch with germline at one junction end may stem from a read error. This chain links TRBV5-4 with TRBJ2-1; D is perhaps TRBD1 (5 bases). The V gene's germline CDR1 is SGHNT and CDR2 YYREEE (reference sequence). This CDR3 has 17 residues. CDR3 protein: CANSEKPRIGAYNEQFF. DNA for the CDR3: TGTGCCAACAGCGAAAAACCACGGATAGGGGCCTACAATGAGCAGTTCTTC.

The chain carries TRBV27 and TRBJ2-7; 7 nucleotides match TRBD2. With 8 bases clipped from V and 6 bases from J, the junction kept 10 bases outside the gene matches. CDR1 MNHEY and CDR2 SMNVEV come from the germline V gene (reference sequence). The CDR3 is 13 amino acids. CDR3 protein: CASRRGREFEQYF. DNA for the CDR3: TGTGCCAGCCGACGCGGGCGGGAGTTCGAGCAGTACTTC.

The J gene is TRBJ2-7, the V gene TRBV6-5, with 11 nucleotides matching TRBD2. V trimming: 5 bases; J trimming: 3 bases; junction bases outside the gene matches: 3. The CDR3 has 14 residues. CDR1 and CDR2 from the germline V gene are MNHEY and SVGAGI. The CDR3 DNA sequence: TGTGCCAGCAGTGGTAGCGGGGGGGGCTACGAGCAGTACTTC. This sequence encodes CASSGSGGGYEQYF.

This clone was seen only a few times. The chain employs TRBV9 and TRBJ2-2, with 8 bases identical to TRBD2. The V gene end was trimmed by 2 bases and the J gene end by 6 bases; junction bases not matched to a gene: 9. There are 16 residues in the CDR3. In germline, CDR1 is SGDLS, CDR2 YYNGEE. CDR3 region: CASSVGIPSGSGELFF. In DNA, the CDR3 is TGTGCCAGCAGCGTGGGGATCCCTAGCGGGTCCGGGGAGCTGTTTTTT.

The chain joins TRBV19 to TRBJ1-5; possible D gene TRBD1, 5 bases. CDR1 is LNHDA and CDR2 is SQIVND in the germline V gene (reference sequence). The CDR3 has 15 residues. V lost 7 bases, J lost 0 bases, and 13 bases lay in between. CDR3 sequence: CASITGSNSNQPQHF. The DNA for the CDR3 is TGTGCCAGTATCACAGGTTCGAATAGCAATCAGCCCCAGCATTTT. Together with reference TRBV19 and TRBJ1-5, the CDR3 gives the full variable domain: DGGITQSPKYLFRKEGQNVTLSCEQNLNHDAMYWYRQDPGQGLRLIYYSQIVNDFQKGDIAEGYSVSREKKESFPLTVTSAQKNPTAFYLCASITGSNSNQPQHFGDGTRLSIL.

V usage is TRBV6-1 and J usage is TRBJ2-2; TRBD2 agrees at 12 bases. The J segment lost 4 bases and the V segment lost 4 bases, leaving 1 base of the junction unmatched. The length of the CDR3 is 15 residues. The germline gives CDR1 MNHNS, CDR2 SASEGT. The CDR3 protein is CASSASGRVTGELFF. DNA of the CDR3: TGTGCCAGCAGTGCTAGCGGGAGGGTCACCGGGGAGCTGTTTTTT.

This chain joins TRBV4-1 and TRBJ2-7; D gene unclear. The CDR3 length is 13 residues. Trimming took 0 bases from V and 6 from J, leaving 9 bases between them. Germline V gene sequence: CDR1 MGHRA, CDR2 YSYEKL. CDR3 coding DNA: TGCGCCAGCAGCCAAGAGAGGCGTAGCGAGCAGTACTTC. This encodes CASSQERRSEQYF.

The chain recombines TRBV5-1 with TRBJ1-1, with D perhaps TRBD1 (6 bases). Per the germline V gene, CDR1 is SGHRS and CDR2 is YFSETQ. This CDR3 region has 15 residues. V gave up 3 bases and J gave up 5 bases, with 17 bases separating them. The CDR3 coding sequence is TGCGCCAGCAGCTACATACAGGGCCTCGGGACTGAAGCTTTCTTT. It encodes CASSYIQGLGTEAFF. Variable domain in full (rest from reference TRBV5-1 and TRBJ1-1): KAGVTQTPRYLIKTRGQQVTLSCSPISGHRSVSWYQQTPGQGLQFLFEYFSETQRNKGNFPGRFSGRQFSNSRSEMNVSTLELGDSALYLCASSYIQGLGTEAFFGQGTRLTVV.

The rearrangement joins TRBV9 to TRBJ1-5; no clear D. V lost 3 bases and J 7 bases, leaving 11 bases between the germline ends. Germline values: CDR1 SGDLS, CDR2 YYNGEE. This CDR3 has 13 amino acids. The CDR3: CASSATLNQPQHF. DNA of the CDR3: TGTGCCAGCAGCGCCACCCTAAACCAGCCCCAGCATTTT.

V is TRBV11-2 and J is TRBJ2-1, with 9 bases aligning to TRBD1. CDR3 length: 16 amino acids. V lost 7 bases, J lost 5 bases, and 12 bases stayed unmatched. CDR1 is SGHAT and CDR2 is FQNNGV in the germline V gene. The CDR3 protein is CASNPIPGQGNNEQFF. CDR3 DNA sequence: TGTGCCAGCAACCCCATCCCGGGACAGGGAAACAATGAGCAGTTCTTC.

This chain joins TRBV2 and TRBJ2-5, with 8 bases lining up with TRBD1. V gave up 5 bases and J gave up 5 bases; unmatched junction bases: 7. The germline gives CDR1 SNHLY, CDR2 FYNNEI. This CDR3 is 14 amino acids long. CDR3: CASSPDRVRETQYF. The DNA for the CDR3 is TGTGCCAGCAGTCCGGACAGGGTACGGGAGACCCAGTACTTC.

This clone appeared once. This chain uses TRBV7-2 with TRBJ2-6; weak D call: TRBD1 (6 bases). This CDR3 contains 17 residues. Germline CDR1 is SGHTA and CDR2 is FQGNSA. The V end was cut by 6 bases, the J end by 0 bases, with 15 bases between. CDR3 protein: CASRPTGYPSGANVLTF. The DNA for the CDR3 is TGTGCCAGCAGACCGACAGGTTACCCCTCTGGGGCCAACGTCCTGACTTTC.

The chain is built from TRBV14 and TRBJ1-6, with TRBD1 as a possible D gene (6 bases). The germline V and J ends were trimmed by 0 bases and 8 bases, with 11 bases remaining between them. The CDR3 has 15 residues. Germline V gene sequence: CDR1 SGHDN, CDR2 FVKESK. The CDR3 here is CASSQELGGYSPLHF. CDR3 sequence (DNA): TGTGCCAGCAGCCAAGAATTAGGGGGATATTCACCCCTCCACTTT.

The chain has TRBV4-1 and TRBJ2-3; D is unclear. V dropped 0 bases and J dropped 4 bases, with 8 bases sitting between them. The V gene's germline CDR1 is MGHRA and CDR2 YSYEKL. The CDR3 extends over 14 amino acids. Here the CDR3 DNA reads TGCGCCAGCAGCCAAGAAGATAGCCCAGATACGCAGTATTTT. Residues: CASSQEDSPDTQYF.

This clone was seen just once. The chain uses TRBV5-1 and TRBJ1-4, with TRBD1 identical over 8 bases. V dropped 7 bases and J dropped 5; count of bases not matched to a gene: 10. This CDR3 has 15 residues. Germline V CDR1 and CDR2: SGHRS, YFSETQ. CDR3 sequence: CASSAAGGMNEKLFF. DNA of the CDR3: TGCGCCAGCTCGGCGGCAGGGGGCATGAATGAAAAACTGTTTTTT.

The chain is built from TRBV11-1 and TRBJ2-1; D is perhaps TRBD2 (5 bases). Germline CDR1 is SGHAT and CDR2 is FQDESV (reference sequence). The CDR3 consists of 13 residues. V lost 2 bases, J lost 9 bases, and 11 bases lay in between. The CDR3 loop is CASSLREFSEQFF. The CDR3 DNA is TGTGCCAGCAGCTTAAGGGAGTTCAGTGAGCAGTTCTTC. The full variable domain, rest sourced from reference TRBV11-1 and TRBJ2-1, is EAEVAQSPRYKITEKSQAVAFWCDPISGHATLYWYRQILGQGPELLVQFQDESVVDDSQLPKDRFSAERLKGVDSTLKIQPAELGDSAMYLCASSLREFSEQFFGPGTRLTVL.

The rearrangement uses TRBV15 and TRBJ2-3, with 12 bases fitting TRBD2. Germline CDR1 LNHNV, CDR2 YYDKDF (reference sequence). The CDR3 runs 18 residues. The V segment lost 4 bases and the J segment 2 bases; nucleotides outside the gene matches: 10. The CDR3 sequence is CATSKKRTSGADTDTQYF. CDR3 nucleotide sequence: TGTGCCACCAGCAAAAAGAGGACTAGCGGGGCAGACACAGATACGCAGTATTTT.

The CDR3 here is CASSQGRGGFTTNEKLFF. DNA of the CDR3: TGCGCCAGCAGCCAAGGCAGGGGCGGATTTACGACTAATGAAAAACTGTTTTTT. J is TRBJ1-4 and V is TRBV4-1; weak D call: TRBD1 (6 bases). The V gene lost 1 base and the J gene lost 2 bases, with 17 bases spanning the gap. CDR1 is MGHRA, CDR2 YSYEKL, per germline. There are 18 residues in the CDR3.

This clone was detected once. The chain combines TRBV7-6 with TRBJ1-1; possible D gene TRBD1, 6 bases. The V gene lost 1 base and the J gene lost 0 bases, with 15 bases spanning the gap. Germline values: CDR1 SGHVS, CDR2 FNYEAQ. The CDR3 spans 17 residues. CDR3: CASSLELRGSMNTEAFF. In nucleotides, the CDR3 is TGTGCCAGCAGCTTAGAGTTGAGGGGGTCCATGAACACTGAAGCTTTCTTT. The whole variable domain, remainder taken from reference TRBV7-6 and TRBJ1-1, is GAGVSQSPRYKVTKRGQDVALRCDPISGHVSLYWYRQALGQGPEFLTYFNYEAQQDKSGLPNDRFSAERPEGSISTLTIQRTEQRDSAMYRCASSLELRGSMNTEAFFGQGTRLTVV.

The chain couples TRBV18 to TRBJ2-1, with TRBD2 as a possible D gene (5 bases). Deletions cut 3 bases from V and 7 bases from J, with 16 bases between. From germline, CDR1 is KGHSH and CDR2 LQKENI. There are 15 residues in the CDR3. The CDR3 region has the DNA TGTGCCAGCTCACCGGACTCGGTCGCCGATAATGAGCAGTTCTTC. This encodes CASSPDSVADNEQFF.

The chain uses TRBV7-6 and TRBJ2-5, with TRBD2 as a possible D gene (6 bases). With the DNA end fitting TRBJ2-7 better, the J assignment may be wrong. The CDR3 extends over 16 amino acids. Germline V gives CDR1 SGHVS, CDR2 FNYEAQ. CDR3 in DNA: TGTGCCAGCAGCTTAGGTCCCAGCGGGTATACCCACGAGCAGTACTTC. It translates to CASSLGPSGYTHEQYF.

This clone was seen more than once but under ten times. The chain combines TRBV4-2 with TRBJ2-7, with a possible D match to TRBD2 (5 bases). The CDR3 is made up of 17 amino acids. V lost 2 bases to trimming and J lost 0 bases, with 17 bases between them. Germline values: CDR1 LGHNA, CDR2 YNFKEQ. In DNA form, the CDR3 reads TGTGCCAGCAGCCAACCGGGCAGCGGCGGTAACTCCTACGAGCAGTACTTC. It translates to CASSQPGSGGNSYEQYF.

This chain links TRBV7-9 with TRBJ2-7, with TRBD1 matching over 7 bases. After removal of 7 bases from V and 5 bases from J, the junction contained 11 bases not matched to a gene. Per germline, CDR1 SEHNR and CDR2 FQNEAQ (reference sequence). CDR3 length: 14 amino acids. Written as DNA, the CDR3 is TGTGCCAGCACCTCCCACAGGGGCCCACACGAGCAGTACTTC. The encoded protein is CASTSHRGPHEQYF.

The chain has TRBV5-1 and TRBJ2-2; D may be TRBD1 (6 bases). Trimming removed 2 bases at V and 1 base at J, with 12 bases between. The CDR3 is 16 residues long. Per germline, CDR1 SGHRS and CDR2 YFSETQ. The CDR3 protein is CASSFRGGQNTGELFF. In DNA form, the CDR3 reads TGCGCCAGCAGCTTCCGTGGGGGCCAGAACACCGGGGAGCTGTTTTTT. Complete variable domain (other parts from reference TRBV5-1 and TRBJ2-2): KAGVTQTPRYLIKTRGQQVTLSCSPISGHRSVSWYQQTPGQGLQFLFEYFSETQRNKGNFPGRFSGRQFSNSRSEMNVSTLELGDSALYLCASSFRGGQNTGELFFGEGSRLTVL.

This chain connects TRBV2 to TRBJ2-5; no reliable D call. The CDR3 length is 10 residues. The germline V gene has CDR1 SNHLY and CDR2 FYNNEI. Trimming shortened V by 8 bases and J by 5 bases, and 6 bases separated the two germline ends. The CDR3 loop is CASHKETQYF. The CDR3 coding sequence is TGTGCCAGCCACAAGGAGACCCAGTACTTC.